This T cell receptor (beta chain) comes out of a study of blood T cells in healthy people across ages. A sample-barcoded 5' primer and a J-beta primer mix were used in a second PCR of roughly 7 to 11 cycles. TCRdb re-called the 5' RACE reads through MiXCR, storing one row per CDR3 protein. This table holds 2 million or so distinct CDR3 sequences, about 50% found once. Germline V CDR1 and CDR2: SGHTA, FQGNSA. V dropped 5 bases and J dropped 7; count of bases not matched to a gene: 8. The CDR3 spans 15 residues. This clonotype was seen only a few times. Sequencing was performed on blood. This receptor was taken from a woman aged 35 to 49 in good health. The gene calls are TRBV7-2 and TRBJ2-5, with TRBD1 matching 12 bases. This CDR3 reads CASSGGTGGSGTQYF. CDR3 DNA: TGTGCCAGCAGCGGAGGGACAGGGGGCTCCGGGACCCAGTACTTC. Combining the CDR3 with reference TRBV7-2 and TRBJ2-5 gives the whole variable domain GAGVSQSPSNKVTEKGKDVELRCDPISGHTALYWYRQSLGQGLEFLIYFQGNSAPDKSGLPSDRFSAERTGGSVSTLTIQRTQQEDSAVYLCASSGGTGGSGTQYFGPGTRLLVL.